The source of this TCR beta chain is a study of T cells in Graves' hyperthyroidism and ophthalmopathy. The ends were cut back, 1 base at V and 5 bases at J, with 12 bases in the middle. This CDR3 region has 15 residues. The germline V gene encodes CDR1 SGHTA and CDR2 FQGNSA. Hyperthyroidism, newly diagnosed and lasting under 2 months, affected patients aged 18 to 65. Every diagnosis used clinical symptoms, serum thyroxine and TRAb, thyroid ultrasound and orbital computed tomography. PBMCs were collected from a 10 ml volume of fresh peripheral blood. This clonotype was detected many times. The investigators amplified TCR beta CDR3 regions from RNA transcripts. First-round RT-PCR with HTBI primers amplified the TCR CDR3 region. From the multiplex PCR reads, TCRdb called clonotypes with MiXCR, one entry per CDR3 protein. The sample lists about 380,000 distinct CDR3 sequences; about 13% were seen once.

The sequencing input was blood. The gene calls are TRBV7-2 and TRBJ2-1; D might be TRBD1 or TRBD2, each matching 5 bases. The receptor was derived from a man aged 25 to 40 with Graves' hyperthyroidism that later progressed to Graves' ophthalmopathy. The CDR3 nucleotides read TGTGCCAGCAGCTTAGGAGGGGTGATCGACAATGAGCAGTTCTTC. Translated, it gives CASSLGGVIDNEQFF.